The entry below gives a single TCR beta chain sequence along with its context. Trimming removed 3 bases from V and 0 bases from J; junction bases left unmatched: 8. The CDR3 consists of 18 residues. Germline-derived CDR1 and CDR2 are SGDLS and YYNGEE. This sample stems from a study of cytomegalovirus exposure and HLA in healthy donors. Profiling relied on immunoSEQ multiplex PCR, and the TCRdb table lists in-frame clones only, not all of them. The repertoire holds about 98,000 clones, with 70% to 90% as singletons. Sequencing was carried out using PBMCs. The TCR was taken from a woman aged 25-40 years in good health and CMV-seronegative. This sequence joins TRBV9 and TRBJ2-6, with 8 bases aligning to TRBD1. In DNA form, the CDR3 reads TGTGCCAGCAGCGCCCGGGACAGGACCTACTCTGGGGCCAACGTCCTGACTTTC. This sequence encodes CASSARDRTYSGANVLTF.